Each of the 27 T cell receptor beta chains below was sequenced from the same sample in a study of T cells in Graves' hyperthyroidism and ophthalmopathy. Amplified TCR beta CDR3 regions came from RNA transcripts. First-round RT-PCR targeting the TCR CDR3 was performed with the HTBI primer set. TCRdb recomputed calls from the multiplex PCR reads with MiXCR, one row per CDR3 protein. Of about half a million distinct CDR3 sequences listed, around 22% are singletons. The source material was blood. The source of these receptors is a woman aged 25-40 years with Graves' ophthalmopathy.

This chain links TRBV20-1 with TRBJ2-5; tentatively, D is TRBD2 (5 bases). Trimming removed 4 bases from V and 4 bases from J, with 13 bases in between. This CDR3 has 13 residues. Germline V gene data show CDR1 as DFQATT and CDR2 as SNEGSKA (reference sequence). CDR3 in DNA: TGCAGTGCTACCTTAACGGGGAGAGAGACCCAGTACTTC. It encodes CSATLTGRETQYF.

This rearrangement joins TRBV12-3 or TRBV12-4 to TRBJ2-2; 10 bases fit TRBD2. The ends lost 7 bases at V and 6 bases at J; junction bases unmatched: 11. The CDR3 runs to 16 residues. CDR3 sequence reads: CASTASGRGGAGELFF. The CDR3 DNA follows: TGTGCCAGCACTGCTAGCGGGAGAGGGGGAGCCGGGGAGCTGTTTTTT.

The chain recombines TRBV12-3 or TRBV12-4 with TRBJ2-7; TRBD1 is a possible D gene (6 bases). Trimming pared 6 bases from V and 4 bases from J, leaving 13 bases between. This CDR3 contains 13 residues. The chain's CDR3 is CASSWGQDYEQYF. DNA of the CDR3: TGTGCCAGCAGCTGGGGACAAGATTACGAGCAGTACTTC.

This clonotype has ten or more counts. This chain links TRBV2 with TRBJ1-5; a possible D gene is TRBD1 (5 bases). Germline assignment: CDR1 SNHLY and CDR2 FYNNEI. The CDR3 totals 13 residues. The V end lost 3 bases, the J end lost 6 bases, and 9 bases lay between the germline ends. CDR3: CASSEEGIQPQHF. DNA of the CDR3: TGTGCCAGCAGTGAGGAGGGGATTCAGCCCCAGCATTTT.

The chain has TRBV28 and TRBJ1-1, with D hard to call. CDR1 is MDHEN, CDR2 SYDVKM, per germline. V lost 3 bases to trimming and J lost 10 bases, with 18 bases between them. CDR3 length: 14 amino acids. In DNA form, the CDR3 reads TGTGCCAGCAGTTTTAGATCCCCGCCGTGGGGAGCTTTCTTT. Translated, it gives CASSFRSPPWGAFF. Based on the CDR3 plus reference TRBV28 and TRBJ1-1, the full variable domain is DVKVTQSSRYLVKRTGEKVFLECVQDMDHENMFWYRQDPGLGLRLIYFSYDVKMKEKGDIPEGYSVSREKKERFSLILESASTNQTSMYLCASSFRSPPWGAFFGQGTRLTVV.

This rearrangement joins TRBV30 to TRBJ1-2; D perhaps matches TRBD1 (5 bases). This CDR3 has 11 residues. In germline, CDR1 is GTSNPN, CDR2 SVGIG (reference sequence). Trimming removed 4 bases at V and 6 bases at J, with 9 bases between. Written as DNA, the CDR3 is TGTGCCTGGACCCCCAGGGATGGCTACACCTTC. It codes for CAWTPRDGYTF.

The V and J genes are TRBV12-3 or TRBV12-4 and TRBJ1-1; no definite D call. This CDR3 has 14 residues. Trimming cost V 7 bases and J 0 bases, with 12 bases left between them. CDR3 in amino acids: CASTLNSLNTEAFF. The CDR3 nucleotides read TGTGCCAGCACCCTCAACTCATTGAACACTGAAGCTTTCTTT.

The chain employs TRBV28 and TRBJ2-7; 8 bases are a match to TRBD1. V lost 9 bases and J lost 6; bases outside the gene matches: 19. This CDR3 spans 16 amino acids. Per germline, CDR1 MDHEN and CDR2 SYDVKM. CDR3 sequence reads: CASNTRTGRMDGEQYF. The CDR3 DNA follows: TGTGCCAGTAATACCCGGACAGGGCGGATGGATGGCGAGCAGTACTTC. Variable domain in full (rest from reference TRBV28 and TRBJ2-7): DVKVTQSSRYLVKRTGEKVFLECVQDMDHENMFWYRQDPGLGLRLIYFSYDVKMKEKGDIPEGYSVSREKKERFSLILESASTNQTSMYLCASNTRTGRMDGEQYFGPGTRLTVT.

This clonotype was observed at least ten times. The chain combines TRBV6-2 or TRBV6-3 with TRBJ1-1, with D possibly matching TRBD1 (6 bases). The ends were cut back, 11 bases at V and 4 bases at J, with 26 bases in the middle. Germline-derived CDR1 and CDR2 are MNHEY and SVGEGT. The CDR3 runs 16 residues. For the CDR3, the DNA is TGTGCCGGGAGAAAGGGGGGTCGGGGCGCTAGCACTGAAGCTTTCTTT. This codes for CAGRKGGRGASTEAFF.

This clonotype was picked up many times. This chain links TRBV19 with TRBJ1-2; 9 bases fit TRBD1. The ends lost 3 bases at V and 1 base at J; junction bases unmatched: 6. The germline V gene encodes CDR1 LNHDA and CDR2 SQIVND (reference sequence). The CDR3 runs 16 residues. The CDR3 reads CASSIKWDRDNYGYTF. Here the CDR3 DNA reads TGTGCCAGTAGTATCAAATGGGACAGGGATAACTATGGCTACACCTTC. The entire variable domain, with the rest obtained from reference TRBV19 and TRBJ1-2, is as follows: DGGITQSPKYLFRKEGQNVTLSCEQNLNHDAMYWYRQDPGQGLRLIYYSQIVNDFQKGDIAEGYSVSREKKESFPLTVTSAQKNPTAFYLCASSIKWDRDNYGYTFGSGTRLTVV.

The rearrangement links TRBV29-1 to TRBJ2-7; 10 bases are shared with TRBD2. The CDR3 is 13 amino acids. The J segment lost 6 bases and the V segment lost 4 bases, leaving 6 bases of the junction unmatched. Germline V gene sequence: CDR1 SQVTM, CDR2 ANQGSEA. CDR3 in DNA: TGCAGCGTTGGAGAGCGGGAGGGTTCCGAGCAGTACTTC. Translating gives CSVGEREGSEQYF.

The chain employs TRBV7-2 and TRBJ2-7, with 9 bases identical to TRBD2. J gave up 5 bases and V 3 bases, and 11 bases lay outside the gene matches. The CDR3 has 16 amino acids. Germline CDR1 SGHTA, CDR2 FQGNSA. CDR3 sequence (DNA): TGTGCCAGCAGCTTTGGGCTAGCGGGAAGTAGGGACGAGCAGTACTTC. It codes for CASSFGLAGSRDEQYF.

This clonotype showed up many times. This chain connects TRBV6-2 or TRBV6-3 to TRBJ2-7, with 7 bases lining up with TRBD1. Germline CDR1 MNHEY, CDR2 SVGEGT. Unmatched junction bases numbered 9, after V lost 7 bases and J lost 0 bases. The CDR3 contains 15 residues. The CDR3 here is CASTDRQGNSYEQYF. DNA of the CDR3: TGTGCCAGCACTGACCGACAGGGAAACTCCTACGAGCAGTACTTC.

This clonotype was detected many times. V and J are TRBV28 and TRBJ2-7; 9 bases map to TRBD1. V lost 2 bases to trimming and J lost 1 base; unmatched junction nucleotides: 6. This CDR3 has 16 residues. Germline lookup yields CDR1 MDHEN and CDR2 SYDVKM. CDR3 nucleotides: TGTGCCAGCAGTTTAAACCTTGGACAGGGGTCCTACGAGCAGTACTTC. Its translation is CASSLNLGQGSYEQYF.

This clonotype has ten or more counts. This chain uses TRBV5-6 with TRBJ1-2, with D possibly being TRBD1 (5 bases). The CDR3 is 16 residues long. Germline assignment: CDR1 SGHDT and CDR2 YYEEEE. V lost 4 bases and J lost 5, with 21 bases in between. CDR3 protein: CASSLHPGGTAYGYTF. The CDR3 region has the DNA TGTGCCAGCAGCCTCCATCCTGGCGGGACTGCTTATGGCTACACCTTC.

This clonotype was observed a few times. The rearrangement joins TRBV12-3 or TRBV12-4 to TRBJ1-5; 8 bases are shared with TRBD1. Unmatched junction bases numbered 7, after V lost 2 bases and J lost 7 bases. The CDR3 loop spans 15 amino acids. CDR3 in DNA: TGTGCCAGCAGTTTATTGCAGGGGGCGAGCCAGCCCCAGCATTTT. Translation gives CASSLLQGASQPQHF.

The V call is TRBV28, the J call TRBJ2-3; TRBD2 matches at 14 bases. Looked up from germline, CDR1 is MDHEN and CDR2 is SYDVKM. V lost 6 bases to trimming and J lost 7 bases; unmatched junction nucleotides: 6. The CDR3 is 15 amino acids. The CDR3 protein is CASRRGTSGRHTQYF. CDR3 in DNA: TGTGCCAGCAGACGCGGGACTAGCGGGAGACATACGCAGTATTTT.

This clonotype was found many times. The gene calls are TRBV2 and TRBJ2-2; the D call may be TRBD1 or TRBD2 (5 bases each). Trimming took 6 bases from V and 4 from J, leaving 12 bases between them. The CDR3 covers 14 residues. CDR1 SNHLY and CDR2 FYNNEI come from the germline V gene. CDR3 loop: CASRLDTSTGELFF. The CDR3 DNA sequence: TGTGCCAGCAGGTTGGACACTAGCACCGGGGAGCTGTTTTTT.

This clonotype appeared many times. V usage is TRBV12-3 or TRBV12-4 and J usage is TRBJ1-5; 7 positions match TRBD1. This CDR3 is built from 16 residues. The V gene end was trimmed by 2 bases and the J gene end by 0 bases; junction bases not matched to a gene: 4. CDR3 sequence reads: CASSLNEGASNQPQHF. The CDR3 bases are TGTGCCAGCAGTTTAAACGAGGGGGCTAGCAATCAGCCCCAGCATTTT.

This clonotype was seen many times. The CDR3 bases are TGCGCCAGCAGCCCCCCCGGCAACCCCTACGAGCAGTACTTC. It specifies CASSPPGNPYEQYF. The genes are TRBV5-1 and TRBJ2-7; D gene ambiguous. Germline V gene lookup returns CDR1 SGHRS and CDR2 YFSETQ. V was trimmed by 4 bases and J by 2 bases, leaving 13 bases between them. The CDR3 length is 14 residues.

The genes are TRBV2 and TRBJ2-5; 12 nucleotides align to TRBD1. The germline V gene has CDR1 SNHLY and CDR2 FYNNEI. The CDR3 covers 18 residues. The trim removed 6 bases at V and 4 bases at J, leaving 15 bases unmatched. The CDR3 DNA follows: TGTGCCAGCAGCGATCGAAGGGGACAGGGGGCGCAAGTAGAGACCCAGTACTTC. Its protein is CASSDRRGQGAQVETQYF. Combining the CDR3 with reference TRBV2 and TRBJ2-5 gives the whole variable domain EPEVTQTPSHQVTQMGQEVILRCVPISNHLYFYWYRQILGQKVEFLVSFYNNEISEKSEIFDDQFSVERPDGSNFTLKIRSTKLEDSAMYFCASSDRRGQGAQVETQYFGPGTRLLVL.

This clonotype has at least ten counts. The chain employs TRBV13 and TRBJ1-1; the D gene is possibly TRBD1 (5 bases). Germline CDR1 PRHDT, CDR2 FYEKMQ (reference sequence). The V end was cut by 5 bases, the J end by 6 bases, with 7 bases between. This CDR3 is 11 amino acids long. This CDR3 reads CASSGGAEAFF. The DNA of the CDR3 is TGTGCCAGCAGCGGGGGGGCTGAAGCTTTCTTT.

This clonotype was observed a few times. The gene calls are TRBV7-9 and TRBJ1-3; D is possibly TRBD1 (6 bases). Trimming left V 8 bases short and J 3 bases short, with 14 bases between. CDR1 and CDR2 (germline): SEHNR, FQNEAQ (reference sequence). CDR3 length: 14 residues. In nucleotides, the CDR3 is TGTGCCAGCGCCTCGCGGACAGATGGAAACACCATATATTTT. Protein product: CASASRTDGNTIYF.

In this sample, this clonotype turned up many times. The chain is built from TRBV27 and TRBJ1-5; 8 positions match TRBD1. Germline V gene lookup returns CDR1 MNHEY and CDR2 SMNVEV (reference sequence). The trim removed 2 bases at V and 4 bases at J, leaving 10 bases unmatched. The CDR3 is 17 amino acids. The CDR3 sequence is CASSLRYRGRENQPQHF. The CDR3 bases are TGTGCCAGCAGTTTAAGGTACAGGGGGAGGGAGAATCAGCCCCAGCATTTT.

This clonotype was seen at least ten times. The gene calls are TRBV18 and TRBJ1-2; 7 nucleotides line up with TRBD1. With 1 base clipped from V and 5 bases from J, the junction kept 4 bases outside the gene matches. CDR3 size: 14 residues. Germline V gene sequence: CDR1 KGHSH, CDR2 LQKENI. CDR3 nucleotide sequence: TGTGCCAGCTCACCACTCGGACAGGAGTATGGCTACACCTTC. Encoded protein: CASSPLGQEYGYTF.

The chain couples TRBV6-5 to TRBJ2-7; 8 nucleotides align to TRBD1. Losses at the gene ends were 7 bases for V and 3 bases for J; bases not matched to a gene: 11. Germline V gene data show CDR1 as MNHEY and CDR2 as SVGAGI. CDR3 size: 15 residues. CDR3 loop: CASNSQGGAGYEQYF. The CDR3 DNA is TGTGCCAGCAATTCACAGGGGGGTGCAGGCTACGAGCAGTACTTC.

In this sample, this clonotype turned up a few times. The J gene is TRBJ2-5, the V gene TRBV20-1; 7 nucleotides line up with TRBD2. Germline V gene lookup returns CDR1 DFQATT and CDR2 SNEGSKA (reference sequence). V shed 0 bases, J shed 5 bases, and the junction held 9 bases outside the gene matches. The CDR3 spans 15 residues. CDR3 nucleotide sequence: TGCAGTGCTAGAGATGGTATGGCGGGAGCCGAGACCCAGTACTTC. Its translation is CSARDGMAGAETQYF.